In this sample, the clone carrying this T cell receptor beta chain turned up a few times. No antigen is known for it. This sample stems from a study of PD-L1 blockade in urothelial cancer. For the study at large: Male sex and bladder-origin urothelial cancer characterized most of the roughly 29 patients.

Findings of the study overall: Tumor-linked clones in blood grew more by 3 weeks in durable-benefit patients.

Templates that were synthetic TCR analogs were spiked into each PCR. Generated by immunoSEQ multiplex PCR, the TCRdb table keeps only in-frame clones and is missing some. The data contain 50,000 or so clones, roughly 86% of them singletons. The time point is: pretreatment peripheral blood. V was shortened by 6 bases and J by 2 bases, with 5 bases between the two germline ends. Germline lookup yields CDR1 SGHVS and CDR2 FQNEAQ. The CDR3 runs to 12 residues. Specimen: PBMCs, collected around atezolizumab (anti-PD-L1) treatment. The TCR was taken from a man between 60 and 75 years old with urothelial cancer. The chain recombines TRBV7-8 with TRBJ1-5; D is undetermined. The CDR3 reads CASRSGNQPQHF. In nucleotides, the CDR3 is TGTGCCAGCAGATCCGGCAATCAGCCCCAGCATTTT.